This entry lists 16 T cell receptor beta chains sequenced from one sample in a study of Graves' ophthalmopathy and Graves' hyperthyroidism. Scientists amplified the TCR beta CDR3 regions from RNA transcripts. HTBI primers were employed in first-round RT-PCR, then a second-round multiplex PCR followed. TCRdb fed the multiplex PCR reads into MiXCR, producing one record per CDR3 protein. The sample comprises a few hundred thousand distinct CDR3 sequences, roughly 20% of which are singletons, and 3% rests with the top ten. The material sequenced was peripheral blood. The origin of the receptors is a woman under 30 with stable Graves' hyperthyroidism.

This clonotype showed up just a few times. The chain recombines TRBV11-2 with TRBJ2-2; perhaps TRBD1 as D (5 bases). V was shortened by 1 base and J by 7 bases, with 7 bases between the two germline ends. CDR3 length: 13 residues. Looked up from germline, CDR1 is SGHAT and CDR2 is FQNNGV. The CDR3 loop is CASSLVGVGELFF. CDR3 coding DNA: TGTGCCAGCAGCTTAGTAGGGGTCGGGGAGCTGTTTTTT.

This sequence joins TRBV2 and TRBJ1-3, with 7 bases that match TRBD1. The ends lost 3 bases at V and 1 base at J; junction bases unmatched: 6. CDR1 and CDR2 from the germline V gene are SNHLY and FYNNEI. CDR3 length: 16 amino acids. CDR3 in DNA: TGTGCCAGCAGTGAGGAACAGGGGCGTTCTGGAAACACCATATATTTT. This gives the protein CASSEEQGRSGNTIYF. Variable domain in full (rest from reference TRBV2 and TRBJ1-3): EPEVTQTPSHQVTQMGQEVILRCVPISNHLYFYWYRQILGQKVEFLVSFYNNEISEKSEIFDDQFSVERPDGSNFTLKIRSTKLEDSAMYFCASSEEQGRSGNTIYFGEGSWLTVV.

This clonotype was observed at least ten times. The rearrangement joins TRBV20-1 to TRBJ2-7, with 8 positions matching TRBD2. Germline values: CDR1 DFQATT, CDR2 SNEGSKA (reference sequence). This CDR3 region has 15 residues. The J segment lost 4 bases and the V segment lost 1 base, leaving 9 bases of the junction unmatched. Here the CDR3 DNA reads TGCAGTGCTAGAGGCAGCGGGAGTCCCAATTACGAGCAGTACTTC. Translating it yields CSARGSGSPNYEQYF.

The table lists this clonotype with many counts. The chain joins TRBV9 to TRBJ2-7, with D perhaps given as TRBD1 or TRBD2 (5 bases each). The CDR3 totals 18 residues. Germline V CDR1 and CDR2: SGDLS, YYNGEE. V shed 3 bases and J shed 0 bases, with 22 bases lying between them. The CDR3 DNA reads as TGTGCCAGCAGCGGGAGTGGACCCATAATTGGGACCTCCTACGAGCAGTACTTC. The encoded protein is CASSGSGPIIGTSYEQYF.

This clonotype showed up many times. The rearrangement joins TRBV20-1 to TRBJ1-5; D not resolved. The length of the CDR3 is 13 residues. Germline CDR1 and CDR2: DFQATT and SNEGSKA (reference sequence). V lost 4 bases and J lost 2, with 9 bases in between. The CDR3 DNA reads TGCAGTGCTAACGTTCAGGGCAATCAGCCCCAGCATTTT. Encoded protein: CSANVQGNQPQHF.

The CDR3 DNA is TGTGCCAGCAGTTACTCGGGCAGGCGATTGAACACTGAAGCTTTCTTT. Its protein is CASSYSGRRLNTEAFF. This chain links TRBV6-2 or TRBV6-3 with TRBJ1-1; D is unresolved. V lost 0 bases to trimming and J lost 0 bases, with 11 bases between them. CDR3 length: 16 residues. Germline lookup yields CDR1 MNHEY and CDR2 SVGEGT.

This clonotype was counted ten times or more. The J gene is TRBJ1-5, the V gene TRBV12-3 or TRBV12-4; possibly TRBD1 for D (6 bases). The CDR3 has 16 residues. The V end was cut by 10 bases, the J end by 0 bases, with 19 bases between. As DNA, the CDR3 is TGTGCCACCAGCCCAAGGGGGGGAAATAGCAATCAGCCCCAGCATTTT. It is translated as CATSPRGGNSNQPQHF.

This clonotype was detected a few times. The rearrangement uses TRBV9 and TRBJ2-7; 7 nucleotides align to TRBD1. The V gene end was trimmed by 4 bases and the J gene end by 5 bases; junction bases not matched to a gene: 12. Per germline, CDR1 SGDLS and CDR2 YYNGEE. The CDR3 runs 15 residues. CDR3 nucleotide sequence: TGTGCCAGCAGCCACAGGGGTTTTAGTGCTGACGAGCAGTACTTC. It codes for CASSHRGFSADEQYF.

This clonotype occurred many times. The chain joins TRBV15 to TRBJ2-7; 15 bases are a match to TRBD2. Germline V CDR1 and CDR2: LNHNV, YYDKDF (reference sequence). The CDR3 totals 16 residues. J lost 4 bases, V lost 3 bases, and 4 bases had no gene match. The CDR3: CATSSWTSGRDYEQYF. In nucleotides, the CDR3 is TGTGCCACCAGCAGTTGGACTAGCGGGAGGGATTACGAGCAGTACTTC.

V and J are TRBV5-1 and TRBJ1-5, with a tentative D call TRBD1 (5 bases). The CDR3 spans 17 residues. Germline assignment: CDR1 SGHRS and CDR2 YFSETQ. The ends were cut back, 7 bases at V and 4 bases at J, with 24 bases in the middle. CDR3 loop: CASSLYPQDTSNQPQHF. DNA for the CDR3: TGCGCCAGCTCCCTCTATCCCCAGGACACTTCTAATCAGCCCCAGCATTTT. The whole variable domain, remainder taken from reference TRBV5-1 and TRBJ1-5, is KAGVTQTPRYLIKTRGQQVTLSCSPISGHRSVSWYQQTPGQGLQFLFEYFSETQRNKGNFPGRFSGRQFSNSRSEMNVSTLELGDSALYLCASSLYPQDTSNQPQHFGDGTRLSIL.

This clonotype was recorded a few times. J is TRBJ1-5 and V is TRBV19; a weak D match, TRBD1 (6 bases). V lost 9 bases and J lost 0, with 27 bases in between. CDR3 size: 19 residues. CDR1 is LNHDA, CDR2 SQIVND, per germline (reference sequence). CDR3 sequence (DNA): TGTGCCAGCAAACAATGGGGGGGCCAATCAAGGGATAGCAATCAGCCCCAGCATTTT. Translation gives CASKQWGGQSRDSNQPQHF.

This clonotype was seen at least ten times. The CDR3 DNA sequence: TGTGCCAGCATGGGGTCCAATCAGCCCCAGCATTTT. This gives the protein CASMGSNQPQHF. The genes are TRBV25-1 and TRBJ1-5; no reliable D call. This CDR3 spans 12 amino acids. The V end lost 7 bases, the J end lost 3 bases, and 7 bases lay between the germline ends. Germline loops: CDR1 MGHDK, CDR2 SYGVNS.

In its sample, this clonotype was seen many times. The chain is built from TRBV6-4 and TRBJ1-1, with a possible D match to TRBD1 (5 bases). CDR3 length: 13 amino acids. V was trimmed by 7 bases and J by 1 base, leaving 10 bases between them. The germline V gene has CDR1 MRHNA and CDR2 SNTAGT. Written as DNA, the CDR3 is TGTGCCAGCACCAAGACAGAGAACACTGAAGCTTTCTTT. It specifies CASTKTENTEAFF.

A remark on this clonotype: Given a much more abundant clone one base away, this may be a read error. This chain links TRBV5-1 with TRBJ1-5, with D possibly TRBD1 on 5 matching bases. Germline CDR1 reads SGHRS; CDR2 reads YFSETQ. This CDR3 comprises 15 residues. The CDR3 reads CASSPDAGSGQPKHF. In DNA form, the CDR3 reads TGCGCCAGCAGCCCCGACGCAGGGTCCGGTCAGCCCAAGCATTTT.

This clonotype was seen only once. The rearrangement links TRBV28 to TRBJ2-7, with TRBD1 as a possible D gene (5 bases). The length of the CDR3 is 14 residues. The germline CDR1 and CDR2 sequences are MDHEN and SYDVKM. Trimming removed 7 bases from V and 1 base from J, with 14 bases in between. The CDR3 DNA follows: TGTGCCAGCACCCTGGGGCAGGTATCCTACGAGCAGTACTTC. Protein sequence: CASTLGQVSYEQYF.

This clonotype was seen at least ten times. The genes are TRBV27 and TRBJ1-1, with TRBD1 matching 7 bases. Germline V gene sequence: CDR1 MNHEY, CDR2 SMNVEV (reference sequence). The CDR3 has 15 amino acids. The J segment lost 1 base and the V segment lost 6 bases, leaving 8 bases of the junction unmatched. This CDR3 is CASREYRGANTEAFF. In nucleotides, the CDR3 is TGTGCCAGCAGAGAATACAGGGGCGCGAACACTGAAGCTTTCTTT.